The rows below give T cell receptor beta chains drawn from one sample of a study of vaccination and CD4 T cells after COVID-19. No antigen is known for these receptors. TCRdb used MiXCR to reprocess the PCR reads, holding one entry per CDR3 protein. The sample yields more than 14,000 distinct CDR3 sequences, about 48% seen once. Sequenced: CD4+ T cells from blood, cultured in vitro. The receptors stem from a human donor who had recovered from COVID-19. Each CDR3 is given with its conserved first and last residue. Fields, in order: J gene, D gene, clone size, V gene, CDR3 DNA, CDR3 protein. D genes are given only for firm matches. A row's size may be missing; if present it is once, few, many or a size class.

j_call: TRBJ1-5; d_call: -; clone_size: -; v_call: TRBV7-2; cdr3_nt: TGTGCCAGCAGCTTGAACAGGGCCCTGGGTCAGCCCCAGCATTTT; cdr3_aa: CASSLNRALGQPQHF
j_call: TRBJ1-5; d_call: -; clone_size: -; v_call: TRBV6-1; cdr3_nt: TGTGCCAGCAGTACAGGGTTCCGTCAGCCCCAGCATTTT; cdr3_aa: CASSTGFRQPQHF
j_call: TRBJ2-4; d_call: -; clone_size: -; v_call: TRBV11-3; cdr3_nt: TGTGCCAGCAGCTTAACGATAGGGCCCCCCAAAAACATTCAGTACTTC; cdr3_aa: CASSLTIGPPKNIQYF
j_call: TRBJ1-6; d_call: -; clone_size: -; v_call: TRBV19; cdr3_nt: TGTGCCAGTAGTACGAGACAGGCCAACTCACCCCTCCACTTT; cdr3_aa: CASSTRQANSPLHF
j_call: TRBJ2-7; d_call: -; clone_size: once; v_call: TRBV28; cdr3_nt: TGTGCCAGCAGTCTACAGGGTTCCTACGAGCAGTACTTC; cdr3_aa: CASSLQGSYEQYF
j_call: TRBJ1-1; d_call: -; clone_size: -; v_call: TRBV19; cdr3_nt: TGTGCCAGTAGTATAAGGGTGAACACTGAAGCTTTCTTT; cdr3_aa: CASSIRVNTEAFF
j_call: TRBJ1-1; d_call: -; clone_size: few; v_call: TRBV5-1; cdr3_nt: TGCGCCAGCAGCTTGAGGGGAGGGGAATCGGCTTTCTTT; cdr3_aa: CASSLRGGESAFF
j_call: TRBJ1-5; d_call: -; clone_size: -; v_call: TRBV7-2; cdr3_nt: TGTGCCAGCAGCTTATTAACCTTCAATCAGCCCCAGCATTTT; cdr3_aa: CASSLLTFNQPQHF
j_call: TRBJ2-2; d_call: -; clone_size: -; v_call: TRBV7-9; cdr3_nt: TGTGCCAGCAGCCCCCGGGACGGAGGTCACACCGGGGAGCTGTTTTTT; cdr3_aa: CASSPRDGGHTGELFF
j_call: TRBJ2-1; d_call: -; clone_size: -; v_call: TRBV6-1; cdr3_nt: TGTGCCAGCAGATCGGGACTTGGGGGTTACAATGAGCAGTTCTTC; cdr3_aa: CASRSGLGGYNEQFF
j_call: TRBJ1-4; d_call: TRBD1; clone_size: -; v_call: TRBV6-1; cdr3_nt: TGTGCCACCCGACAGGGCTCGTCCACTAATGAAAAACTGTTTTTT; cdr3_aa: CATRQGSSTNEKLFF
j_call: TRBJ1-5; d_call: TRBD1; clone_size: large; v_call: TRBV6-2/TRBV6-3; cdr3_nt: TGTGCCAGCACCCGCGGGACAGGGGGCTTCCGGCAGCCCCAGCATTTT; cdr3_aa: CASTRGTGGFRQPQHF
j_call: TRBJ1-2; d_call: -; clone_size: few; v_call: TRBV6-1; cdr3_nt: TGTGCCAGCAGTCCCCGGGACGGCTATGGCTACACCTTC; cdr3_aa: CASSPRDGYGYTF
j_call: TRBJ2-1; d_call: TRBD2; clone_size: once; v_call: TRBV7-6; cdr3_nt: TGTGCCAGCAGCCCCTTCAGCGGGGCAGGGAATGAGCAGTTCTTC; cdr3_aa: CASSPFSGAGNEQFF
j_call: TRBJ1-2; d_call: TRBD1; clone_size: -; v_call: TRBV4-3; cdr3_nt: TGCGCCAGCAGCCACACTACAGGGGCCAACTATGGCTACACCTTC; cdr3_aa: CASSHTTGANYGYTF
j_call: TRBJ1-1; d_call: -; clone_size: few; v_call: TRBV7-9; cdr3_nt: TGTGCCAGCAAAGGACAAATGAACACTGAAGCTTTCTTT; cdr3_aa: CASKGQMNTEAFF
j_call: TRBJ1-5; d_call: -; clone_size: -; v_call: TRBV12-3/TRBV12-4; cdr3_nt: TGTGCCAGCAGTTTCCGGGCGGGGGGGACGGATAGCAATCAGCCCCAGCATTTT; cdr3_aa: CASSFRAGGTDSNQPQHF
j_call: TRBJ1-2; d_call: -; clone_size: -; v_call: TRBV20-1; cdr3_nt: TGCAGTGCCGGGGCAGGGTTTGATGGCTACACCTTC; cdr3_aa: CSAGAGFDGYTF
j_call: TRBJ1-1; d_call: -; clone_size: -; v_call: TRBV19; cdr3_nt: TGTGCCAGTAGTAACCGAGGCACCCTCGGCACTGAAGCTTTCTTT; cdr3_aa: CASSNRGTLGTEAFF
j_call: TRBJ1-5; d_call: -; clone_size: -; v_call: TRBV2; cdr3_nt: TGTGCCAGCTCTCGTGAAGGCAGCAATCAGCCCCAGCATTTT; cdr3_aa: CASSREGSNQPQHF
j_call: TRBJ2-7; d_call: TRBD1; clone_size: -; v_call: TRBV25-1; cdr3_nt: TGTGCCAGCAGGGGACAGAGCTACGAGCAGTACTTC; cdr3_aa: CASRGQSYEQYF
j_call: TRBJ2-7; d_call: TRBD2; clone_size: -; v_call: TRBV6-1; cdr3_nt: TGTGCCAGCAGCTTCGGGACTAGCGGGGGAGAGGAGTACTTC; cdr3_aa: CASSFGTSGGEEYF
j_call: TRBJ2-7; d_call: -; clone_size: -; v_call: TRBV20-1; cdr3_nt: TGCAGTGCCCGCCGTGGTCTATACGAGCAGTACTTC; cdr3_aa: CSARRGLYEQYF
j_call: TRBJ1-1; d_call: TRBD1; clone_size: once; v_call: TRBV19; cdr3_nt: TGTGCCAGTAGTATAGGTGGACAGGGACGTACTGAAGCTTTCTTT; cdr3_aa: CASSIGGQGRTEAFF
j_call: TRBJ2-1; d_call: TRBD1; clone_size: -; v_call: TRBV15; cdr3_nt: TGTGCCACCAGCAAGGGGGGACAGGGGTACAATGAGCAGTTCTTC; cdr3_aa: CATSKGGQGYNEQFF
j_call: TRBJ1-5; d_call: -; clone_size: -; v_call: TRBV27; cdr3_nt: TGTGCCAGCAGTTTAACGGCCGAGGTCAATCAGCCCCAGCATTTT; cdr3_aa: CASSLTAEVNQPQHF
j_call: TRBJ1-2; d_call: -; clone_size: -; v_call: TRBV11-3; cdr3_nt: TGTGCCAGCAGCTTAGATCGGAACTATGGCTACACCTTC; cdr3_aa: CASSLDRNYGYTF